A single sample gave rise to the 15 T cell receptor beta chains below, sequenced in a study of cytomegalovirus exposure and HLA in healthy donors. The repertoire was sequenced with immunoSEQ multiplex PCR; TCRdb's copy has only in-frame clones and lacks some. The sample carries about 88,000 clones, 96% recorded once. Input material: PBMCs. The receptors shown here come from a man aged 18 to 30 in good health and CMV-seronegative.

The V and J genes are TRBV6-1 and TRBJ1-1, with 7 bases lining up with TRBD1. Germline values: CDR1 MNHNS, CDR2 SASEGT. The V gene end was trimmed by 4 bases and the J gene end by 3 bases; junction bases not matched to a gene: 2. The length of the CDR3 is 13 residues. This chain's CDR3 is CASSVDRDTEAFF. The CDR3 DNA follows: TGTGCCAGCAGTGTTGACAGGGACACTGAAGCTTTCTTT.

The chain joins TRBV15 to TRBJ2-7, with D unclear. Germline CDR1 reads LNHNV; CDR2 reads YYDKDF (reference sequence). With 0 bases removed from V and 2 bases from J, the gap between germline ends came to 2 bases. The CDR3 covers 12 residues. Here the CDR3 DNA reads TGTGCCACCAGCAGAGATACCTACGAGCAGTACTTC. Translating it yields CATSRDTYEQYF.

The rearrangement links TRBV27 to TRBJ1-5; D is uncertain. The CDR3 contains 16 residues. Germline V CDR1 and CDR2: MNHEY, SMNVEV (reference sequence). Trimming shortened V by 2 bases and J by 0 bases, and 11 bases separated the two germline ends. CDR3 residues: CASSLGVGYSNQPQHF. CDR3 nucleotides: TGTGCCAGCAGTTTAGGAGTCGGCTATAGCAATCAGCCCCAGCATTTT.

The J gene is TRBJ2-7, the V gene TRBV11-3, with a tentative D call TRBD1 (6 bases). V was pared by 0 bases and J by 0 bases, with 6 bases between. The CDR3 length is 14 residues. Germline V lookup: CDR1 SGHNT, CDR2 YENEEA. The CDR3 region is CASSLEDSSYEQYV. The DNA for the CDR3 is TGTGCCAGCAGCTTAGAGGACAGCTCCTACGAGCAGTACGTC.

CDR3 residues: CASSSWGGDGYTF. CDR3 nucleotides: TGTGCCAGCAGCTCCTGGGGGGGGGATGGCTACACCTTC. The chain joins TRBV7-2 to TRBJ1-2; the D gene is possibly TRBD1 (5 bases). CDR3 length equals 13 residues. Germline assignment: CDR1 SGHTA and CDR2 FQGNSA. V was cut by 4 bases and J by 6 bases, with 12 bases left in between. Full variable domain (rest looked up from reference TRBV7-2 and TRBJ1-2): GAGVSQSPSNKVTEKGKDVELRCDPISGHTALYWYRQSLGQGLEFLIYFQGNSAPDKSGLPSDRFSAERTGGSVSTLTIQRTQQEDSAVYLCASSSWGGDGYTFGSGTRLTVV.

The chain links TRBV5-1 to TRBJ2-1; weak D call: TRBD1 (6 bases). The CDR3 runs to 13 residues. Germline-derived CDR1 and CDR2 are SGHRS and YFSETQ. V lost 3 bases and J lost 8, with 12 bases in between. Here the CDR3 DNA reads TGCGCCAGCAGCTACCGGGACACTCATGAGCAGTTCTTC. Translation gives CASSYRDTHEQFF.

This chain joins TRBV5-1 and TRBJ2-4; D might be TRBD1 (5 bases). Germline V gene lookup returns CDR1 SGHRS and CDR2 YFSETQ. There are 15 residues in the CDR3. Trimming pared 0 bases from V and 0 bases from J, leaving 7 bases between. CDR3 coding DNA: TGCGCCAGCAGCTTGGGACAGATAGCCAAAAACATTCAGTACTTC. This sequence encodes CASSLGQIAKNIQYF.

The chain recombines TRBV19 with TRBJ2-1; 8 bases line up with TRBD2. CDR1 and CDR2 from the germline V gene are LNHDA and SQIVND (reference sequence). The length of the CDR3 is 15 residues. Trimming removed 3 bases from V and 0 bases from J; junction bases left unmatched: 1. The CDR3 coding sequence is TGTGCCAGTAGTATCGCGGGGGGCTCCTACAATGAGCAGTTCTTC. Amino acids: CASSIAGGSYNEQFF.

The rearrangement joins TRBV25-1 to TRBJ1-2, with D maybe TRBD1 (6 bases). CDR1 is MGHDK and CDR2 is SYGVNS in the germline V gene. V was shortened by 3 bases and J by 5 bases, with 13 bases between the two germline ends. The CDR3 consists of 14 residues. CDR3 region: CASSDVRGWYGYTF. CDR3 bases: TGTGCCAGCAGTGACGTCAGGGGATGGTATGGCTACACCTTC.

This clone came up once. The chain joins TRBV15 to TRBJ1-3; no definite D call. The germline V and J ends were trimmed by 0 bases and 9 bases, with 12 bases remaining between them. The length of the CDR3 is 14 residues. CDR1 and CDR2 from the germline V gene are LNHNV and YYDKDF (reference sequence). The CDR3 DNA sequence: TGTGCCACCAGCAGAGAAGGACTCGACGCCACCATATATTTT. Amino acid sequence: CATSREGLDATIYF.

V and J are TRBV5-1 and TRBJ2-7; the D gene is possibly TRBD2 (5 bases). The germline V and J ends were trimmed by 4 bases and 5 bases, with 13 bases remaining between them. The CDR3 has 13 amino acids. The germline CDR1 and CDR2 sequences are SGHRS and YFSETQ. CDR3 in amino acids: CASSPAGVDEQYV. The CDR3 nucleotides are TGCGCCAGCAGCCCCGCCGGGGTGGACGAGCAGTACGTC.

The table lists this clone with a count of one. The J gene is TRBJ2-7, the V gene TRBV28; TRBD2 matches at 7 bases. The V gene's germline CDR1 is MDHEN and CDR2 SYDVKM. This CDR3 is built from 13 residues. J gave up 5 bases and V 6 bases, and 7 bases lay outside the gene matches. Written as DNA, the CDR3 is TGTGCCAGCAGGGGGACTACCTTGGACGAGCAGTACTTC. Amino acid sequence: CASRGTTLDEQYF. The variable domain in full, completed from reference TRBV28 and TRBJ2-7, reads DVKVTQSSRYLVKRTGEKVFLECVQDMDHENMFWYRQDPGLGLRLIYFSYDVKMKEKGDIPEGYSVSREKKERFSLILESASTNQTSMYLCASRGTTLDEQYFGPGTRLTVT.

The chain recombines TRBV27 with TRBJ2-7; 11 positions agree with TRBD2. This CDR3 contains 17 residues. V dropped 5 bases and J dropped 0; count of bases not matched to a gene: 9. Germline V gives CDR1 MNHEY, CDR2 SMNVEV (reference sequence). CDR3 amino acids: CASSPRPGLAGSYEQYF. The CDR3 bases are TGTGCCAGCAGTCCAAGACCAGGACTAGCGGGCTCCTACGAGCAGTACTTC.

The chain combines TRBV27 with TRBJ1-5; D possibly corresponds to TRBD1 (6 bases). V was cut by 3 bases and J by 1 base, with 7 bases left in between. CDR3 length: 14 residues. Germline V gives CDR1 MNHEY, CDR2 SMNVEV (reference sequence). The CDR3 here is CASSLGASNQPQHF. In DNA form, the CDR3 reads TGTGCCAGCAGTTTGGGGGCGAGCAATCAGCCCCAGCATTTT.

The rearrangement joins TRBV6-5 to TRBJ1-1; D remains ambiguous. The V and J ends lost 0 bases and 3 bases respectively, with 8 bases between them. The CDR3 covers 14 residues. Germline V gene data show CDR1 as MNHEY and CDR2 as SVGAGI. CDR3 DNA sequence: TGTGCCAGCAGTTACTCCAAGGGAGACACTGAAGCTTTCTTT. Translating it yields CASSYSKGDTEAFF.